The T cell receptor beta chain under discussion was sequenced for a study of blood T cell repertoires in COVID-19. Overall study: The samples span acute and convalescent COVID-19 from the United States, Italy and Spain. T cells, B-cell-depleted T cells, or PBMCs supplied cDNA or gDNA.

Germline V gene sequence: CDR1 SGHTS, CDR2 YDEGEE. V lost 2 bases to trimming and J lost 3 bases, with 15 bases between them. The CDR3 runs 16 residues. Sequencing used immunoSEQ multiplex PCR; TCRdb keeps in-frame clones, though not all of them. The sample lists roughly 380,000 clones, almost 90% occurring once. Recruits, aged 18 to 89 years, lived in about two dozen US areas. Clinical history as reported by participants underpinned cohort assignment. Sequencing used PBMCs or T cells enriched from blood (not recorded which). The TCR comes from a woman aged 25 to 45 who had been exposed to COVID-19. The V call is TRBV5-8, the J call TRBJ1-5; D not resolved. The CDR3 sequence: CASSFTRPEINQPQHF. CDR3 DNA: TGTGCCAGCAGCTTTACTCGACCGGAGATCAATCAGCCCCAGCATTTT.